Listed below are T cell receptor beta chains from one sample, sequenced in a study. TCRdb independently ran MiXCR on the 5' RACE reads; one entry per CDR3 protein. This sample carries over 30,000 distinct CDR3 sequences, about 26% of them seen once, and the ten largest clones take roughly 3.5%. Sequencing was carried out using naive CD4+ T cells sorted from a lymph node. The receptors were gathered from a female donor with breast cancer. The CDR3 runs from the conserved cysteine through the conserved F or W. A D gene is named only where the DNA matches it firmly. Clone size is shown for a subset of rows, as once, few, many or a class of expanded clone.

cdr3_nt cdr3_aa d_call clone_size j_call v_call
TGTGCCAGTAGGCCGACAGGTACCAATGAGCAGTTCTTC CASRPTGTNEQFF . . TRBJ2-1 TRBV19
TGTGCCAGCTCGCCTACGGGAAGCTCTGGAAACACCATATATTTT CASSPTGSSGNTIYF . few TRBJ1-3 TRBV18
TGCGCCAGCAGCTTGGCAGGGCTGGAGACCCAGTACTTC CASSLAGLETQYF . . TRBJ2-5 TRBV5-1
TGTGCCAGCAGCCTGAGACAGGGTCCCGAAAAACTGTTTTTT CASSLRQGPEKLFF TRBD1 medium-sized TRBJ1-4 TRBV12-3/TRBV12-4
TGTGCCAGCAGCACAGGGGGAGACACTGAAGCTTTCTTT CASSTGGDTEAFF TRBD1 . TRBJ1-1 TRBV12-3/TRBV12-4
TGTGCCAGCAGGGGGTTAGACGGGGAGCTGTTTTTT CASRGLDGELFF . . TRBJ2-2 TRBV3-1
TGTGCCAGCAGACCGGACAGGGGTAATGAGCAGTTCTTC CASRPDRGNEQFF TRBD1 many TRBJ2-1 TRBV7-9
TGTGCCAGCAGTTTGGGGGGGGGATTTAACATTCAGTACTTC CASSLGGGFNIQYF TRBD2 . TRBJ2-4 TRBV27
TGTGCCAGCAGCCCGACAGGGGGTGGAAACACCATATATTTT CASSPTGGGNTIYF TRBD1 many TRBJ1-3 TRBV6-6
TGTGCCAGCTCACCCCAGAGTGACGCCTACGAGCAGTACTTC CASSPQSDAYEQYF . . TRBJ2-7 TRBV18
TGCGCCAGCAGCCGACTTGGGGCCAACGTCCTGACTTTC CASSRLGANVLTF . few TRBJ2-6 TRBV4-1
TGTGCCAGCTCAAGCACGTCTGGCACAGATACGCAGTATTTT CASSSTSGTDTQYF . . TRBJ2-3 TRBV18
TGTGCCAGCAGTCTGATGGGACAGGGCTACGAGCAGTACTTC CASSLMGQGYEQYF TRBD1 many TRBJ2-7 TRBV28
TGTGCCAGCACCCCGGGACAGACCTACAATGAGCGGTTCTTC CASTPGQTYNERFF TRBD1 . TRBJ2-1 TRBV12-3/TRBV12-4
TGTGCCATCAGCAGCAGGGATACAGATACGCAGTATTTT CAISSRDTDTQYF . few TRBJ2-3 TRBV10-3
TGCGCCAGCAGCCCGGACAGGGCGGGAGTTTTCGCCGGGGAGCTGTTTTTT CASSPDRAGVFAGELFF . . TRBJ2-2 TRBV5-1
TGTGCCAGCAGTTTACCCCGACATGAGCAGTTCTTC CASSLPRHEQFF . . TRBJ2-1 TRBV27
TGTGCCTCACAGGGTGTTGGTCGCCCGGAGACCCAGTACTTC CASQGVGRPETQYF . . TRBJ2-5 TRBV30
TGCGCCAGCAGCCGGGAAAACAATGAGCAGTTCTTC CASSRENNEQFF . . TRBJ2-1 TRBV5-1
TGTGCCAGCAGCGCTAACAGTGAGAACACTGAAGCTTTCTTT CASSANSENTEAFF . . TRBJ1-1 TRBV7-3
TGTGCCAGCAGCTTAATGGGACAGGGGGCTTCACCCCTCCACTTT CASSLMGQGASPLHF TRBD1 . TRBJ1-6 TRBV7-3
TGTGCCAGCAATCTACAGGGGGTAGGGGAGCTGTTTTTT CASNLQGVGELFF TRBD1 . TRBJ2-2 TRBV6-2/TRBV6-3
TGTGCCAGCAGTCCCATGGTTGGGCGGGAGACCCAGTACTTC CASSPMVGRETQYF . . TRBJ2-5 TRBV7-2
TGTGCCAGCAGCCCGGGGACCTATGGCTACACCTTC CASSPGTYGYTF . . TRBJ1-2 TRBV5-1
TGTGCCAGCAGTTACTACAGGACATTGGACGAGCAGTACTTC CASSYYRTLDEQYF . . TRBJ2-7 TRBV6-5
TGTGCCAGCAGCAACAGGGCTCGGGGCACCGGGGAGCTGTTTTTT CASSNRARGTGELFF . . TRBJ2-2 TRBV2
TGTGCCAGCAGTTGGCGGGACAGCACAGATACGCAGTATTTT CASSWRDSTDTQYF . few TRBJ2-3 TRBV12-3/TRBV12-4
TGTGCCTGGATTGGGGGATACGTCTATGGCTACACCTTC CAWIGGYVYGYTF . . TRBJ1-2 TRBV30
TGCAGTGCTAGAGGTGTCCGACTAGCGGGAAACGAGCAGTACTTC CSARGVRLAGNEQYF TRBD2 . TRBJ2-7 TRBV20-1
TGCGCCAGCAGCTTGGTCAGGGAGACCCAGTACTTC CASSLVRETQYF . . TRBJ2-5 TRBV5-1
TGTGCCAGCAGTGCGACGGCTTTAGCCTCCTACGAGCAGTACTTC CASSATALASYEQYF . many TRBJ2-7 TRBV12-3/TRBV12-4
TGCGCCAGCAGCCCCTTGGGGGCCTCGGGACAGCCCCAGCATTTT CASSPLGASGQPQHF . . TRBJ1-5 TRBV5-1
TGTGCCAGCAGCGGGGGACTCAAAAACATTCAGTACTTC CASSGGLKNIQYF . . TRBJ2-4 TRBV9
TGTGCCAGCACCCCGACAGGGGCTTGGGAGACCCAGTACTTC CASTPTGAWETQYF TRBD1 medium-sized TRBJ2-5 TRBV6-5
TGTGCCAGCAGTTACTGGGCAAGGAACACCGGGGAGCTGTTTTTT CASSYWARNTGELFF . many TRBJ2-2 TRBV6-5
TGTGCCAGCAGCACAGGAATATCTCCCGGAGATACGCAGTATTTT CASSTGISPGDTQYF . . TRBJ2-3 TRBV7-9
TGTGCCAGCAGCACCTTCCCCCCCTCGCGGGAGGAGGGCAATGAGCAGTTCTTC CASSTFPPSREEGNEQFF TRBD2 few TRBJ2-1 TRBV9
TGCGCCAGCAGCTTGTTCGGGGAGCTGTTTTTT CASSLFGELFF . . TRBJ2-2 TRBV5-1
TGTGCCAGCAGGGCCAAAGGAGAGAAGAGCATTCAAAGCAACTACGAGCAGTACTTC CASRAKGEKSIQSNYEQYF . medium-sized TRBJ2-7 TRBV6-5
TGTGCCGGCAGCCCCCGGACTAGCGGGGTTTACGAGCAGTACTTC CAGSPRTSGVYEQYF TRBD2 . TRBJ2-7 TRBV7-9
TGTGCCAGCAGCTTAGCATCAGGGGACGAGCAGTACTTC CASSLASGDEQYF . . TRBJ2-7 TRBV7-2
TGTGCCAGCAGTTACTTAGCGATGTACGAGCAGTACTTC CASSYLAMYEQYF . many TRBJ2-7 TRBV6-2/TRBV6-3
TGCGCCACGATGGGGGAGGGGATGGAGACCCAGTACTTC CATMGEGMETQYF TRBD2 . TRBJ2-5 TRBV5-1
TGTGCCAGCAGCCTTAGGACAGGGCGAGATACGCAGTATTTT CASSLRTGRDTQYF TRBD1 many TRBJ2-3 TRBV5-6
TGTGCCAGCAGCGTATTAGCGGGAGGCCCCTTTGGGGAGCTGTTTTTT CASSVLAGGPFGELFF TRBD2 . TRBJ2-2 TRBV9
TGTGCCAGCAGCCCGGGACTAGCGGGAAGAAGGGAGACCCAGTACTTC CASSPGLAGRRETQYF TRBD2 . TRBJ2-5 TRBV11-3
TGTGCCAGCAGCCTAGCGGGAGTTGGCACCGGGGAGCTGTTTTTT CASSLAGVGTGELFF TRBD2 . TRBJ2-2 TRBV28
TGTACCAGCAGCGCCCGGACAGCTCCCTACGAGCAGTACTTC CTSSARTAPYEQYF . few TRBJ2-7 TRBV9
TGTGCCAGCAAGCTGACCTCTACCTACGAGCAGTACTTC CASKLTSTYEQYF . few TRBJ2-7 TRBV7-9
TGTGCCAGCAGTGAATACAGGGGCGAGCAGTACTTC CASSEYRGEQYF TRBD1 once TRBJ2-7 TRBV2
TGTGCCAGCAGCTTAAGCGTTCGCGGGAGCACAGATACGCAGTATTTT CASSLSVRGSTDTQYF . few TRBJ2-3 TRBV7-3
TGTGCCATCAGCGCCTCAGACAGGACCGTCAAAAAACTGTTTTTT CAISASDRTVKKLFF . medium-sized TRBJ1-4 TRBV10-3
TGTGCCAGCAGCCAAGGGGGGGGGATTCAAGAGACCCAGTACTTC CASSQGGGIQETQYF TRBD2 few TRBJ2-5 TRBV3-1
TGTGCCAGCAGTCAGGGACTCGATGGCTACACCTTC CASSQGLDGYTF . . TRBJ1-2 TRBV27